This is a list of T cell receptor beta chains from one sample in a study of blood T cell repertoires in COVID-19. Using immunoSEQ multiplex PCR, the repertoire was profiled, and TCRdb retains in-frame clones only, with some absent. The table has approximately 110,000 clones, 86% seen once; the top ten hold almost 4.5%. The sample was peripheral blood. These receptors originate from a man aged 40-50 years with acute or convalescent COVID-19. CDR3s include the opening cysteine and the closing phenylalanine or tryptophan. The D gene is left open where the match is weak. Clone size, where shown, is once, few, many, or a class for clones that have expanded.

j_gene | abundance | v_gene | d_gene | CDR3aa | CDR3nt
TRBJ2-1 | . | TRBV27 | . | CASSLQGPNEQFF | TGTGCCAGCAGTTTACAGGGTCCCAATGAGCAGTTCTTC
TRBJ2-2 | once | TRBV2 | . | CASSPTSTGELFF | TGTGCCAGCAGTCCTACTAGTACCGGGGAGCTGTTTTTT
TRBJ2-3 | . | TRBV18 | TRBD1 | CASSQPGQGSNTQYF | TGTGCCAGCTCACAACCGGGACAGGGGTCTAATACGCAGTATTTT
TRBJ1-1 | . | TRBV6-2/TRBV6-3 | . | CASSTGVLEAFF | TGTGCCAGCAGCACAGGAGTACTTGAAGCTTTCTTT
TRBJ1-2 | . | TRBV30 | . | CAWSQGNYGYTF | TGTGCCTGGTCACAGGGAAACTATGGCTACACCTTC
TRBJ2-7 | . | TRBV19 | . | CASSPGYEQYF | TGTGCCAGTAGCCCCGGCTACGAGCAGTACTTC
TRBJ1-1 | . | TRBV14 | . | CASSPGLKLSVAFF | TGTGCCAGCAGCCCGGGACTTAAACTATCAGTTGCTTTCTTT
TRBJ1-3 | . | TRBV6-5 | . | CASSYDNSGNTIYF | TGTGCCAGCAGTTACGACAACTCTGGAAACACCATATATTTT
TRBJ1-2 | . | TRBV29-1 | . | CSVEQGSYGYTF | TGCAGCGTTGAACAGGGCAGCTATGGCTACACCTTC
TRBJ1-2 | . | TRBV19 | . | CASSGGAPNYGYTF | TGTGCCAGTAGTGGGGGGGCGCCGAACTATGGCTACACCTTC
TRBJ2-1 | . | TRBV5-1 | . | CASSLAVGGSYNEQFF | TGCGCCAGCAGCTTGGCCGTGGGGGGTTCCTACAATGAGCAGTTCTTC
TRBJ1-5 | . | TRBV18 | . | CASSPTFNNQPQHF | TGTGCCAGCTCACCCACTTTCAACAATCAGCCCCAGCATTTT
TRBJ2-7 | . | TRBV7-2 | TRBD2 | CASSQTSGDYEQYF | TGTGCCAGCAGCCAAACTAGCGGGGACTACGAGCAGTACTTC
TRBJ2-2 | . | TRBV29-1 | . | CSVSGVRGTGELFF | TGCAGCGTCTCAGGGGTACGAGGAACCGGGGAGCTGTTTTTT
TRBJ2-7 | . | TRBV5-1 | TRBD1 | CASSLAGQSPYEQYF | TGCGCCAGCAGCTTGGCGGGACAGTCTCCCTACGAGCAGTACTTC
TRBJ1-1 | . | TRBV6-5 | . | CASSWAPGENTEAFF | TGTGCCAGCAGTTGGGCTCCGGGGGAGAACACTGAAGCTTTCTTT
TRBJ2-3 | . | TRBV6-2/TRBV6-3 | . | CASSQHLPQGSIGTDTQYF | TGTGCCAGCAGCCAACACCTTCCGCAGGGTTCAATCGGGACAGATACGCAGTATTTT
TRBJ2-2 | . | TRBV2 | . | CASSDRGSDTGELFF | TGTGCCAGCAGTGACAGGGGATCGGACACCGGGGAGCTGTTTTTT
TRBJ1-1 | many | TRBV10-3 | . | CAIRGRGAFEAFF | TGTGCCATCAGGGGGAGGGGGGCCTTTGAAGCTTTCTTT
TRBJ1-2 | . | TRBV3-1/TRBV3-2 | . | CAASVGNGGYTF | TGTGCAGCTTCTGTCGGGAACGGGGGCTACACCTTC
TRBJ1-2 | . | TRBV4-1 | . | CASSQDPGNYGYTF | TGCGCCAGCAGCCAAGACCCGGGAAACTATGGCTACACCTTC
TRBJ2-1 | . | TRBV4-3 | TRBD2 | CASSQDWLAGGPDNEQFF | TGCGCCAGCAGCCAAGATTGGCTAGCGGGGGGGCCGGACAATGAGCAGTTCTTC
TRBJ2-3 | . | TRBV30 | TRBD2 | CAWSRTSGGVLSTDTQYF | TGTGCCTGGAGTCGAACTAGCGGGGGGGTTTTGAGCACAGATACGCAGTATTTT
TRBJ2-2 | . | TRBV5-1 | . | CASSLDSYTGELFF | TGCGCCAGCAGCTTGGATTCTTACACCGGGGAGCTGTTTTTT
TRBJ2-7 | . | TRBV30 | . | CARAAGPVPNEQYF | TGTGCCAGAGCCGCGGGCCCCGTTCCTAACGAGCAGTACTTC
TRBJ2-7 | once | TRBV6-1 | . | CASSERQGEQYF | TGTGCCAGCAGTGAACGCCAGGGCGAGCAGTACTTC
TRBJ1-1 | . | TRBV3-1/TRBV3-2 | . | CASSRQNTEAFF | TGTGCCAGCAGCCGACAAAACACTGAAGCTTTCTTT
TRBJ1-2 | . | TRBV5-8 | TRBD1 | CASSLDRGGYTF | TGTGCCAGCAGCTTGGACAGGGGAGGCTACACCTTC
TRBJ1-6 | . | TRBV19 | . | CASSIKMTANSPLHF | TGTGCCAGTAGTATAAAGATGACAGCCAATTCACCCCTCCACTTT
TRBJ1-2 | few | TRBV7-2 | . | CASSLLTGPNYGYTF | TGTGCCAGCAGCTTATTAACAGGTCCTAACTATGGCTACACCTTC
TRBJ1-2 | . | TRBV5-4 | . | CASSFPGYGYTF | TGTGCCAGCAGCTTCCCGGGCTATGGCTACACCTTC
TRBJ1-2 | . | TRBV2 | . | CASSESRGYGYTF | TGTGCCAGCAGTGAATCCAGGGGCTATGGCTACACCTTC
TRBJ1-3 | . | TRBV5-6 | . | CASSLAGTPGNTIYF | TGTGCCAGCAGCTTGGCCGGGACACCCGGAAACACCATATATTTT
TRBJ1-2 | . | TRBV6-5 | TRBD1 | CASSQTGGYGYTF | TGTGCCAGCAGTCAGACAGGGGGTTATGGCTACACCTTC
TRBJ2-7 | . | TRBV6-1 | TRBD1 | CASSEGTGFYEQYF | TGTGCCAGCAGCGAAGGGACAGGCTTCTACGAGCAGTACTTC
TRBJ2-3 | . | TRBV19 | TRBD2 | CASSIGVGTSPDTQYF | TGTGCCAGTAGTATAGGTGTGGGGACTAGCCCAGATACGCAGTATTTT
TRBJ2-5 | . | TRBV20-1 | TRBD2 | CSASIWRGVQETQYF | TGCAGTGCTAGTATATGGCGGGGGGTACAAGAGACCCAGTACTTC
TRBJ1-2 | . | TRBV4-1 | TRBD1 | CASSPIGQGAGGYGYTF | TGCGCCAGCAGCCCGATTGGACAGGGGGCGGGCGGCTATGGCTACACCTTC
TRBJ1-2 | . | TRBV3-1/TRBV3-2 | . | CASSQDRASGYTF | TGTGCCAGCAGCCAAGACAGGGCAAGTGGCTACACCTTC
TRBJ2-3 | . | TRBV2 | TRBD2 | CASNWSGARTDTQYF | TGTGCCAGCAATTGGAGCGGGGCCCGCACAGATACGCAGTATTTT
TRBJ2-1 | . | TRBV5-1 | . | CASSLGYGSDEQFF | TGCGCCAGCAGCTTGGGGTACGGGTCCGATGAGCAGTTCTTC
TRBJ2-2 | . | TRBV9 | TRBD2 | CASSGLAGVSNTGELFF | TGTGCCAGCAGCGGACTAGCGGGGGTCTCAAACACCGGGGAGCTGTTTTTT
TRBJ1-4 | . | TRBV27 | TRBD1 | CASSLSDRVGEKLFF | TGTGCCAGCAGTTTATCGGACAGGGTCGGTGAAAAACTGTTTTTT
TRBJ2-2 | . | TRBV6-6 | . | CASSPGEWTGELFF | TGTGCCAGCAGTCCAGGGGAGTGGACCGGGGAGCTGTTTTTT